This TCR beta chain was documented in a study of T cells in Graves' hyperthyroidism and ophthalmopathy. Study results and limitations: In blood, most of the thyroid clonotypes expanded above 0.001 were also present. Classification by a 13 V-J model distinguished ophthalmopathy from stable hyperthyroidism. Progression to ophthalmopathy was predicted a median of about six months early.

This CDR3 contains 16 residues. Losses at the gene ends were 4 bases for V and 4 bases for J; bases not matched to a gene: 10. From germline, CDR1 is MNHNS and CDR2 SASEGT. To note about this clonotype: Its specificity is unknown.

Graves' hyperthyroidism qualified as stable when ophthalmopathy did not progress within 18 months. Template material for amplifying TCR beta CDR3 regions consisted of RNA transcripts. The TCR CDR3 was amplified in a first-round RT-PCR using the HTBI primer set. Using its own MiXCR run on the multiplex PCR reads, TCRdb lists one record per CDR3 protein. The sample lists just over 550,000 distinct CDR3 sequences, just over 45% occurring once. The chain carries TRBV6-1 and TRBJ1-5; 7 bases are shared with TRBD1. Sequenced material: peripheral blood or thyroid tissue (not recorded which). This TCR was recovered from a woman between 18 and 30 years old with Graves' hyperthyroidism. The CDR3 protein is CASSGRGAEGNQPQHF. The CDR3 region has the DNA TGTGCCAGCAGTGGCAGGGGGGCAGAAGGGAATCAGCCCCAGCATTTT.